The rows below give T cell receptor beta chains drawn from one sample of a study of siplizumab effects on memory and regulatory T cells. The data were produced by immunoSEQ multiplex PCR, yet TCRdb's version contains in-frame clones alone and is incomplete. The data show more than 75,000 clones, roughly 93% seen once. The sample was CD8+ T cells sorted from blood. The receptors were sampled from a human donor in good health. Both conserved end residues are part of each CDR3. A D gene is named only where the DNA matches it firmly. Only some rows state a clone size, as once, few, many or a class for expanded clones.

CDR3 DNA: TGTGCCAGCAGCCCAGACAGGGCCTACGAGCAGTACTTC
CDR3 protein: CASSPDRAYEQYF
clone size: NA
D gene: TRBD1
J gene: TRBJ2-7
V gene: TRBV7-9
CDR3 length: 13

CDR3 DNA: TGCGCCAGGCGGGGGGAGGACACTGAAGCTTTCTTT
CDR3 protein: CARRGEDTEAFF
clone size: NA
D gene: NA
J gene: TRBJ1-1
V gene: TRBV10-1
CDR3 length: 12

CDR3 DNA: TGTGCCAGCAGCTTAGTGGGCCGTTACGAGCAGTACTTC
CDR3 protein: CASSLVGRYEQYF
clone size: NA
D gene: NA
J gene: TRBJ2-7
V gene: TRBV7-9
CDR3 length: 13

CDR3 DNA: TGTGCCAGCAGCATACAGGGGGAGGGCGGGGAGCTGTTTTTT
CDR3 protein: CASSIQGEGGELFF
clone size: NA
D gene: NA
J gene: TRBJ2-2
V gene: TRBV9
CDR3 length: 14

CDR3 DNA: TGTGCCAGCAGGCGTAACACCGGGGAGCTGTTTTTT
CDR3 protein: CASRRNTGELFF
clone size: NA
D gene: NA
J gene: TRBJ2-2
V gene: TRBV6-5
CDR3 length: 12

CDR3 DNA: TGCGCCAGCAGCCAAGGTGAACTAGCGGGAGTTGAGCAGTTCTTC
CDR3 protein: CASSQGELAGVEQFF
clone size: NA
D gene: TRBD2
J gene: TRBJ2-1
V gene: TRBV4-1
CDR3 length: 15

CDR3 DNA: TGTGCCAGCAGTCCCGGACTTTTGTCAGATACGCAGTATTTT
CDR3 protein: CASSPGLLSDTQYF
clone size: NA
D gene: NA
J gene: TRBJ2-3
V gene: TRBV6-5
CDR3 length: 14

CDR3 DNA: TGTGCCAGCACCGGACACCTCGGAGATACGCAGTATTTT
CDR3 protein: CASTGHLGDTQYF
clone size: NA
D gene: NA
J gene: TRBJ2-3
V gene: TRBV27
CDR3 length: 13

CDR3 DNA: TGTGCCAGCAGCGAAACAGGACAGGGACTCTCCTACGAGCAGTACTTC
CDR3 protein: CASSETGQGLSYEQYF
clone size: NA
D gene: TRBD1
J gene: TRBJ2-7
V gene: TRBV6-1
CDR3 length: 16

CDR3 DNA: TGCGCCAGCAGACCTAGCGGGATTTCCAATGAGCAGTTCTTC
CDR3 protein: CASRPSGISNEQFF
clone size: NA
D gene: TRBD2
J gene: TRBJ2-1
V gene: TRBV4-1
CDR3 length: 14

CDR3 DNA: TGTGCCGTCGGGACTTTTAAAGAGACCCAGTACTTC
CDR3 protein: CAVGTFKETQYF
clone size: NA
D gene: NA
J gene: TRBJ2-5
V gene: TRBV6-6
CDR3 length: 12

CDR3 DNA: TGTGCCAGCACCCCAACCGTGGCGGGGAATATAGAGACCCAGTACTTC
CDR3 protein: CASTPTVAGNIETQYF
clone size: NA
D gene: NA
J gene: TRBJ2-5
V gene: TRBV6-6
CDR3 length: 16

CDR3 DNA: TGTGCCAGCAGCCAACTAGCGGGATCCCATGAGCAGTTCTTC
CDR3 protein: CASSQLAGSHEQFF
clone size: NA
D gene: TRBD2
J gene: TRBJ2-1
V gene: TRBV4-2
CDR3 length: 14

CDR3 DNA: TGTGCCAGCAGTGAAGCACTAGCGGGGGGCCCAGGGAGTGAGCAGTTCTTC
CDR3 protein: CASSEALAGGPGSEQFF
clone size: NA
D gene: TRBD2
J gene: TRBJ2-1
V gene: TRBV6-1
CDR3 length: 17

CDR3 DNA: TGTGCCTGGAGTGTGGGGCCCACTGAAGCTTTCTTT
CDR3 protein: CAWSVGPTEAFF
clone size: NA
D gene: NA
J gene: TRBJ1-1
V gene: TRBV30
CDR3 length: 12

CDR3 DNA: TGTGCCATCGGATGGGCCGACGGCACTGAAGCTTTCTTT
CDR3 protein: CAIGWADGTEAFF
clone size: few
D gene: NA
J gene: TRBJ1-1
V gene: TRBV10-3
CDR3 length: 13

CDR3 DNA: TGTGCCAGCAGCGACTCTTATACGGGCTACAATGAGCAGTTCTTC
CDR3 protein: CASSDSYTGYNEQFF
clone size: NA
D gene: NA
J gene: TRBJ2-1
V gene: TRBV6-4
CDR3 length: 15

CDR3 DNA: TGTGCCAGCAGCCCGGACTCTCCTGCAGTTGAAAAACTGTTTTTT
CDR3 protein: CASSPDSPAVEKLFF
clone size: medium-sized
D gene: NA
J gene: TRBJ1-4
V gene: TRBV7-2
CDR3 length: 15

CDR3 DNA: TGTGCCAGCAGTTCACCGGGGGGGAGGCACTCCTACGAGCAGTACTTC
CDR3 protein: CASSSPGGRHSYEQYF
clone size: NA
D gene: TRBD2
J gene: TRBJ2-7
V gene: TRBV27
CDR3 length: 16

CDR3 DNA: TGTGCCAGCAGCTTTTTTTCGGGATCGAACAGGTACCAAGAGACCCAGTACTTC
CDR3 protein: CASSFFSGSNRYQETQYF
clone size: NA
D gene: NA
J gene: TRBJ2-5
V gene: TRBV7-9
CDR3 length: 18

CDR3 DNA: TGTGCCAGCAGCTCTAGAGGGACCTACGAGCAGTACTTC
CDR3 protein: CASSSRGTYEQYF
clone size: NA
D gene: NA
J gene: TRBJ2-7
V gene: TRBV11-3
CDR3 length: 13

CDR3 DNA: TGTGCCAGCAGCCTACCTGGGGCCGGGGAGCTGTTTTTT
CDR3 protein: CASSLPGAGELFF
clone size: NA
D gene: NA
J gene: TRBJ2-2
V gene: TRBV7-9
CDR3 length: 13

CDR3 DNA: TGTGCCAGCAGCTACAATTTAGGGACGAGGGCAGATACGCAGTATTTT
CDR3 protein: CASSYNLGTRADTQYF
clone size: NA
D gene: NA
J gene: TRBJ2-3
V gene: TRBV13
CDR3 length: 16

CDR3 DNA: TGCGCCAGCAGCCCGGGACGGCTGCTCGTTGAAGCTTTCTTT
CDR3 protein: CASSPGRLLVEAFF
clone size: NA
D gene: NA
J gene: TRBJ1-1
V gene: TRBV5-1
CDR3 length: 14

CDR3 DNA: TGTGCCAGCAGTTACGCTACAGGGGGCTACGAGCAGTACTTC
CDR3 protein: CASSYATGGYEQYF
clone size: NA
D gene: TRBD1
J gene: TRBJ2-7
V gene: TRBV27
CDR3 length: 14

CDR3 DNA: TGCGCCAGCAGATCGAACAGGGGAGCCTACGAGCAGTACTTC
CDR3 protein: CASRSNRGAYEQYF
clone size: NA
D gene: TRBD1
J gene: TRBJ2-7
V gene: TRBV5-1
CDR3 length: 14

CDR3 DNA: TGTGCCAGCAGTAACGGGACAGGGGTATGGACTGGCTACACCTTC
CDR3 protein: CASSNGTGVWTGYTF
clone size: NA
D gene: TRBD1
J gene: TRBJ1-2
V gene: TRBV6-6
CDR3 length: 15

CDR3 DNA: TGTGCCAGCACTCGAAGCGGAGCTAGCACAGATACGCAGTATTTT
CDR3 protein: CASTRSGASTDTQYF
clone size: NA
D gene: NA
J gene: TRBJ2-3
V gene: TRBV7-2
CDR3 length: 15

CDR3 DNA: TGTGCCAGCAGCCCGGGACAGCAAGAGACCCAGTACTTC
CDR3 protein: CASSPGQQETQYF
clone size: NA
D gene: TRBD1
J gene: TRBJ2-5
V gene: TRBV7-3
CDR3 length: 13

CDR3 DNA: TGTGCCAGCAGTCCCCTGGGAGGGGCAAAGAATGAGCAGTTCTTC
CDR3 protein: CASSPLGGAKNEQFF
clone size: NA
D gene: TRBD2
J gene: TRBJ2-1
V gene: TRBV27
CDR3 length: 15

CDR3 DNA: TGTGCCAGTAGTATAGATACAGGGCGCAATTCACCCCTCCACTTT
CDR3 protein: CASSIDTGRNSPLHF
clone size: NA
D gene: NA
J gene: TRBJ1-6
V gene: TRBV19
CDR3 length: 15

CDR3 DNA: TGTGCCAGCAGATCCCGCGACAGGGGCTCCACTGAAGCTTTCTTT
CDR3 protein: CASRSRDRGSTEAFF
clone size: once
D gene: TRBD1
J gene: TRBJ1-1
V gene: TRBV5-4
CDR3 length: 15

CDR3 DNA: TGTGCCAGCAGCTTCATGCTAGAAACGCAGTATTTT
CDR3 protein: CASSFMLETQYF
clone size: NA
D gene: NA
J gene: TRBJ2-3
V gene: TRBV7-9
CDR3 length: 12

CDR3 DNA: TGTGCCAGCAGCCCGGGGGCTGGGTACGAGCAGTACTTC
CDR3 protein: CASSPGAGYEQYF
clone size: once
D gene: NA
J gene: TRBJ2-7
V gene: TRBV27
CDR3 length: 13

CDR3 DNA: TGTGCCATCAGTGAGACGGGACAGGGTTTGGATTCACCCCTCCACTTT
CDR3 protein: CAISETGQGLDSPLHF
clone size: NA
D gene: TRBD1
J gene: TRBJ1-6
V gene: TRBV10-3
CDR3 length: 16

CDR3 DNA: TGTGCCAGCAGCCAAGGGCGGGGATGGAATGGCTACACCTTC
CDR3 protein: CASSQGRGWNGYTF
clone size: NA
D gene: NA
J gene: TRBJ1-2
V gene: TRBV4-2
CDR3 length: 14

CDR3 DNA: TGTGCCATCAGTGAAGCAAGCGGGAGGTATACGCAGTATTTT
CDR3 protein: CAISEASGRYTQYF
clone size: NA
D gene: TRBD2
J gene: TRBJ2-3
V gene: TRBV10-3
CDR3 length: 14

CDR3 DNA: TGTGCCAGCAGCGACGGACAGTTGAACACTGAAGCTTTCTTT
CDR3 protein: CASSDGQLNTEAFF
clone size: NA
D gene: NA
J gene: TRBJ1-1
V gene: TRBV7-9
CDR3 length: 14

CDR3 DNA: TGCGCCAGCAGCCCGAGTGTGGGGATTAATGAAAAACTGTTTTTT
CDR3 protein: CASSPSVGINEKLFF
clone size: NA
D gene: NA
J gene: TRBJ1-4
V gene: TRBV4-1
CDR3 length: 15

CDR3 DNA: TGTGCTAGCAGTCCGGACTTATTCAATGAGCAGTTCTTC
CDR3 protein: CASSPDLFNEQFF
clone size: NA
D gene: NA
J gene: TRBJ2-1
V gene: TRBV7-7
CDR3 length: 13

CDR3 DNA: TGTGCCAGCAGCGAACAGCTCTCTGGGGCCAACGTCCTGACTTTC
CDR3 protein: CASSEQLSGANVLTF
clone size: NA
D gene: NA
J gene: TRBJ2-6
V gene: TRBV7-9
CDR3 length: 15

CDR3 DNA: TGTGCTAGTGGTGGGCCGGGTAGTAACTATGGCTACACCTTC
CDR3 protein: CASGGPGSNYGYTF
clone size: few
D gene: NA
J gene: TRBJ1-2
V gene: TRBV12-5
CDR3 length: 14

CDR3 DNA: TGTGCCAGCAGAGGACCGGACGGAGACTCTATGAACACTGAAGCTTTCTTT
CDR3 protein: CASRGPDGDSMNTEAFF
clone size: NA
D gene: NA
J gene: TRBJ1-1
V gene: TRBV7-9
CDR3 length: 17

CDR3 DNA: TGCGCCAGCAGCCAAGAGCGGACAGACTACGAGCAGTACTTC
CDR3 protein: CASSQERTDYEQYF
clone size: NA
D gene: NA
J gene: TRBJ2-7
V gene: TRBV4-3
CDR3 length: 14

CDR3 DNA: TGTGCCAGCAGCTCCGGCGTACTAGCGGGGACTAGCTCCTACAATGAGCAGTTCTTC
CDR3 protein: CASSSGVLAGTSSYNEQFF
clone size: NA
D gene: TRBD2
J gene: TRBJ2-1
V gene: TRBV7-9
CDR3 length: 19

CDR3 DNA: TGCGCCAGCAGCCACGGACAGGGGGGTTTTGGGGCCAACGTCCTGACTTTC
CDR3 protein: CASSHGQGGFGANVLTF
clone size: NA
D gene: TRBD1
J gene: TRBJ2-6
V gene: TRBV4-3
CDR3 length: 17

CDR3 DNA: TGTGCCAGCACGGGACAGAAGACCTACGAGCAGTACTTC
CDR3 protein: CASTGQKTYEQYF
clone size: few
D gene: TRBD1
J gene: TRBJ2-7
V gene: TRBV2
CDR3 length: 13

CDR3 DNA: TGCAGCGTTGATGGCGTTGACGGCCGGGGACGGGTCCGCACAGATACGCAGTATTTT
CDR3 protein: CSVDGVDGRGRVRTDTQYF
clone size: NA
D gene: NA
J gene: TRBJ2-3
V gene: TRBV29-1
CDR3 length: 19

CDR3 DNA: TGCGCCAGCAGCCCGGGACAGGGGGGCTCCTACGAGCAGTACTTC
CDR3 protein: CASSPGQGGSYEQYF
clone size: NA
D gene: TRBD1
J gene: TRBJ2-7
V gene: TRBV5-1
CDR3 length: 15

CDR3 DNA: TGTGCCAGCAGCTCTCTCACAGATACGCAGTATTTT
CDR3 protein: CASSSLTDTQYF
clone size: NA
D gene: NA
J gene: TRBJ2-3
V gene: TRBV11-2
CDR3 length: 12